The rows below give T cell receptor beta chains drawn from one sample of a study of human T cells and chemical hapten exposure. TCRdb recomputed calls from the RACE reads with MiXCR, one row per CDR3 protein. The data contain around 110,000 distinct CDR3 sequences, 12% of them singletons. The specimen comprised whole blood, sampled in connection with sensitization to the hapten diphenylcyclopropenone (DPC). The receptor set was obtained from a woman aged 45-59 years with alopecia areata. Some clones in this sample may be carry-over from other donors' samples. Each CDR3 is given with its conserved first and last residue. A D gene is named only where the DNA matches it firmly. The size field is filled for only some rows; it gives once, few, many or a size class.

cdr3_length	clone_size	d_call	v_call	j_call	cdr3_nt	cdr3_aa
17	.	TRBD1	TRBV12-3/TRBV12-4	TRBJ1-5	TGTGCCAGCAGTTTAGGGACAGGCCCTTTTAGCAATCAGCCCCAGCATTTT	CASSLGTGPFSNQPQHF
15	.	.	TRBV9	TRBJ2-2	TGTGCCAGCTTACTAGGGCCAGGTGGCGGCGGGGAGCTGTTTTTT	CASLLGPGGGGELFF
21	many	.	TRBV10-1	TRBJ1-5	TGCGCCAGCATTCCCCTCGATAGAACTGGACGGAGATTAGGGAAGGGACAGCCCCAGCATTTT	CASIPLDRTGRRLGKGQPQHF
15	.	.	TRBV7-6	TRBJ2-1	TGTGCCAGCAGCTTAGGGGCGAGCTCCTACAATGAGCAGTTCTTC	CASSLGASSYNEQFF
12	.	.	TRBV12-3/TRBV12-4	TRBJ2-5	TGTGCCAGCAGTTTTATACAAGAGACCCAGTACTTC	CASSFIQETQYF
17	few	TRBD1	TRBV7-2	TRBJ2-4	TGTGCCAGCAGCTTAGCGGGACAGGGCTTAGCCAAAAACATTCAGTACTTC	CASSLAGQGLAKNIQYF
15	many	.	TRBV10-2	TRBJ2-6	TGCGCCAGCAGTGAGGCAGGTTCTGGGGCCAACGTCCTGACTTTC	CASSEAGSGANVLTF
15	many	TRBD2	TRBV6-5	TRBJ2-1	TGTGCCAGCAGATTCAGCGGGACTAGTAATAATGAGCAGTTCTTC	CASRFSGTSNNEQFF
15	many	.	TRBV6-2/TRBV6-3	TRBJ1-5	TGTGCCAGCGCCCGGGGCCCGACGTACAATCAGCCCCAGCATTTT	CASARGPTYNQPQHF
13	many	TRBD1	TRBV6-5	TRBJ1-1	TGTGCCAGCGGCGGGACAGTGAACACTGAAGCTTTCTTT	CASGGTVNTEAFF
16	.	TRBD1	TRBV28	TRBJ1-1	TGTGCCAGCAGCCCGGACAGGGGGGGAGGAAACACTGAAGCTTTCTTT	CASSPDRGGGNTEAFF
14	many	TRBD2	TRBV28	TRBJ2-7	TGTGCCAGCAGATTCAGCGGGAGAAACTACGAGCAGTACTTC	CASRFSGRNYEQYF
15	few	TRBD2	TRBV11-2	TRBJ2-3	TGTGCCAGCAGCCGGACTAGCGGCCGCACAGATACGCAGTATTTT	CASSRTSGRTDTQYF